A single sample is the source of the 10 T cell receptor beta chains below, sequenced in a study of shared clonotypes between healthy human individuals. Sequencing was performed with immunoSEQ multiplex PCR; in TCRdb, only in-frame clones are kept and a portion is missing. Here the sample spans roughly 1.5 million clones, under 99% being singletons. Input material: naive CD4+ T cells sorted from blood. Documented subset: CD45RA+ positively selected. These receptor sequences come from a man under 40 in good health.

This CDR3 reads CASRETLSNYGYTF. The CDR3 DNA follows: TGTGCCAGCAGAGAAACCCTGAGTAACTATGGCTACACCTTC. The gene calls are TRBV7-2 and TRBJ1-2; the D is unclear. In germline, CDR1 is SGHTA, CDR2 FQGNSA. The CDR3 runs 14 residues. Trimming left V 6 bases short and J 1 base short, with 12 bases between.

This chain joins TRBV5-1 and TRBJ2-2; D is undetermined. CDR1 and CDR2 from the germline V gene are SGHRS and YFSETQ. The V and J ends lost 0 bases and 4 bases respectively, with 10 bases between them. This CDR3 region has 15 residues. The CDR3 here is CASSLGQVITGELFF. As DNA, the CDR3 is TGCGCCAGCAGCTTGGGTCAGGTTATCACCGGGGAGCTGTTTTTT.

The rearrangement uses TRBV7-9 and TRBJ2-3; TRBD2 matches at 13 bases. There are 17 residues in the CDR3. Germline-derived CDR1 and CDR2 are SEHNR and FQNEAQ (reference sequence). J was trimmed by 6 bases and V by 5 bases; bases with no gene match: 11. CDR3 coding DNA: TGTGCCAGCAGCCCTGGGACTAGCGGGACCCTAACGGATACGCAGTATTTT. Translating gives CASSPGTSGTLTDTQYF.

The chain combines TRBV28 with TRBJ2-1; TRBD1 aligns across 12 bases. In germline, CDR1 is MDHEN, CDR2 SYDVKM. The V segment lost 4 bases and the J segment 6 bases; nucleotides outside the gene matches: 4. This CDR3 has 15 amino acids. The CDR3 loop is CASSSGGQGANEQFF. The CDR3 nucleotides read TGTGCCAGCAGTTCAGGGGGACAGGGGGCCAATGAGCAGTTCTTC.

The rearrangement joins TRBV7-8 to TRBJ1-2; TRBD1 is a possible D gene (5 bases). Germline V lookup: CDR1 SGHVS, CDR2 FQNEAQ. V was shortened by 1 base and J by 2 bases, with 11 bases between the two germline ends. The CDR3 is 15 amino acids. The CDR3 sequence: CASSLVIQGNYGYTF. DNA of the CDR3: TGTGCCAGCAGCTTAGTCATTCAGGGCAACTATGGCTACACCTTC.

The genes are TRBV9 and TRBJ2-1, with D perhaps TRBD2 (5 bases). CDR3 length: 15 residues. Germline V gene lookup returns CDR1 SGDLS and CDR2 YYNGEE. With 6 bases removed from V and 5 bases from J, the gap between germline ends came to 18 bases. The CDR3 coding sequence is TGTGCCAGCACCCTGAGCGGTTTCCCCCACAATGAGCAGTTCTTC. Translation gives CASTLSGFPHNEQFF. Filled out from reference TRBV9 and TRBJ2-1, the complete variable domain reads DSGVTQTPKHLITATGQRVTLRCSPRSGDLSVYWYQQSLDQGLQFLIQYYNGEERAKGNILERFSAQQFPDLHSELNLSSLELGDSALYFCASTLSGFPHNEQFFGPGTRLTVL.

The chain has TRBV12-5 and TRBJ2-1; 7 nucleotides align to TRBD2. Trimming removed 1 base from V and 2 bases from J; junction bases left unmatched: 11. The CDR3 is 18 amino acids. In germline, CDR1 is LGHNT, CDR2 FRNRAP. Here the CDR3 reads CASGLDPWERGPYNEQFF. For the CDR3, the DNA is TGTGCTAGTGGTTTGGACCCATGGGAGCGGGGTCCCTACAATGAGCAGTTCTTC.

The V call is TRBV18, the J call TRBJ2-7; D is unresolved. From germline, CDR1 is KGHSH and CDR2 LQKENI. Trimming cost V 0 bases and J 3 bases, with 12 bases left between them. This CDR3 comprises 15 residues. The CDR3 sequence is CASSPPSGRNYEQYF. The CDR3, as DNA: TGTGCCAGCTCACCACCGTCGGGCAGAAACTACGAGCAGTACTTC.

This chain joins TRBV5-1 and TRBJ2-7; D might be TRBD1 (6 bases). V was pared by 4 bases and J by 3 bases, with 14 bases between. Germline CDR1 reads SGHRS; CDR2 reads YFSETQ. CDR3 length equals 14 residues. This CDR3 reads CASSEGVPLYEQYF. The CDR3 bases are TGCGCCAGCAGCGAGGGGGTGCCTCTCTACGAGCAGTACTTC.

The chain has TRBV15 and TRBJ1-1, with D maybe TRBD1 (5 bases). Germline CDR1 reads LNHNV; CDR2 reads YYDKDF (reference sequence). This CDR3 comprises 14 residues. With 0 bases removed from V and 5 bases from J, the gap between germline ends came to 10 bases. The CDR3 DNA sequence: TGTGCCACCAGCAGAGATCGGAAGGGGACTGAAGCTTTCTTT. Translating gives CATSRDRKGTEAFF.